The clone carrying this T cell receptor (beta chain) was picked up a small number of times. This sample was included in a study of cytomegalovirus exposure and HLA in healthy donors. PCR amplification relied on 60 Vbeta primers (plus 13 Jbeta primers). TCRdb's copy holds only in-frame clones and misses some; the assay was immunoSEQ multiplex PCR. The sample has 200,000 to 250,000 clones, 75% to 85% seen once. V was pared by 6 bases and J by 7 bases, with 16 bases between. CDR1 is MNHNY and CDR2 is SVGAGI in the germline V gene (reference sequence). There are 14 residues in the CDR3. The sequenced sample was PBMCs. The TCR was taken from a woman in her sixties or seventies in good health and CMV-seropositive. The V and J genes are TRBV6-6 and TRBJ1-5; D may be TRBD1 (6 bases). This CDR3 is CASRLTGLRQPQHF. The CDR3 nucleotides are TGTGCCAGCAGGCTAACAGGGTTGAGGCAGCCCCAGCATTTT.